This T cell receptor beta chain was captured in a study of blood T cell repertoires in COVID-19. Method: immunoSEQ multiplex PCR; TCRdb's copy keeps in-frame clones and lacks some. The table lists roughly 230,000 clones, about 83% of them singletons. The CDR3 covers 13 residues. Germline CDR1 is MGHRA and CDR2 is YSYEKL. Trimming removed 3 bases at V and 3 bases at J, with 9 bases between. The rearrangement joins TRBV4-1 to TRBJ2-7; no clear D. The sequence was obtained from a human donor in a cohort sampled during active COVID-19. The sequencing sample was made of peripheral blood. The CDR3 spells CASSQEWIYEQYF. The CDR3 DNA reads TGCGCCAGCAGCCAGGAGTGGATCTACGAGCAGTACTTC.